Below, one TCR beta chain is given with its context. Other DNA variants within this sample encode the same CDR3. Libraries were prepared by immunoSEQ multiplex PCR; TCRdb keeps only in-frame clonotypes and omits some of them. The table records about 86,000 clones, roughly nine tenths of them present only once. The data originate from a study of control samples from healthy donors and cancer patients. CDR3 size: 14 residues. The V gene's germline CDR1 is SEHNR and CDR2 FQNEAQ (reference sequence). Trimming took off 1 base at V and 2 bases at J, with 8 bases between the two ends. The source of this sequence is a woman in her fifties or sixties with colorectal cancer. Sequencing input: PBMCs. The chain employs TRBV7-9 and TRBJ1-2, with D maybe TRBD1 (5 bases). The CDR3 spells CASSLEGRNYGYTF. The CDR3 DNA is TGTGCCAGCAGCTTAGAGGGGCGAAACTATGGCTACACCTTC. Full variable domain (missing parts from reference TRBV7-9 and TRBJ1-2): DTGVSQNPRHKITKRGQNVTFRCDPISEHNRLYWYRQTLGQGPEFLTYFQNEAQLEKSRLLSDRFSAERPKGSFSTLEIQRTEQGDSAMYLCASSLEGRNYGYTFGSGTRLTVV.